At least ten counts were recorded for the clone carrying this T cell receptor beta chain. The antigen remains undetermined. Template-switching 5'RACE yielded the TCR cDNA; a universal primer site and UMIs were added in the process. From the 5' RACE reads, TCRdb called clonotypes with MiXCR, one entry per CDR3 protein. The table shows about 240,000 distinct CDR3 sequences, with more than 3.5% occurring only once. This sample is part of a study of T cells after yellow fever vaccination. Study information: Researchers used SMART-Seq v4 Ultra Low Input to prepare fractions that had low cell numbers.

Study-level results: Although most clonotypes did not, a small share appeared in both CD4 and CD8 compartments. Reappearing after the booster were most of the clones from primary vaccination (less than 98% CD4, approximately 88% CD8).

The CDR3 is 17 residues long. V was pared by 1 base and J by 2 bases, with 13 bases of the junction left unmatched. CDR1 and CDR2 (germline): DFQATT, SNEGSKA (reference sequence). The source was PBMCs, collected 15 days after the yellow fever booster vaccination. This TCR was recovered from a man aged 18-30 years who received the YFV17D yellow fever vaccine. The gene calls are TRBV20-1 and TRBJ2-5; 7 positions match TRBD2. The CDR3 region is CSARATPPSGKQETQYF. The CDR3 DNA reads as TGCAGTGCTAGAGCTACCCCCCCTAGCGGAAAGCAAGAGACCCAGTACTTC.